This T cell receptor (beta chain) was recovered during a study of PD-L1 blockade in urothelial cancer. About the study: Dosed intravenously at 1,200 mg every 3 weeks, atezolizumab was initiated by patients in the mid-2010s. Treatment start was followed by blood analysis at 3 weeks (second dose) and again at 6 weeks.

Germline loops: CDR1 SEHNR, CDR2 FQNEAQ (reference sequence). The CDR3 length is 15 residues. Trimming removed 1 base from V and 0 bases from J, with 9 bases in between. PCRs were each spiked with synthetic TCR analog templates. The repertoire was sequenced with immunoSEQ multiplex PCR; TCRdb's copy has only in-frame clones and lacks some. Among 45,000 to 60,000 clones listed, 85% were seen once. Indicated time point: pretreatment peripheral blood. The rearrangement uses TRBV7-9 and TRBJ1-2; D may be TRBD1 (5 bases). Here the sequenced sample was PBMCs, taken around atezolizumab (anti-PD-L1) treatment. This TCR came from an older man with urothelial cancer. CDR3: CASSLVTATNYGYTF. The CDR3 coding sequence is TGTGCCAGCAGCTTAGTGACAGCTACTAACTATGGCTACACCTTC.